The 12 T cell receptor beta chains below come from one sample, sequenced in a study of T cell repertoires in cytomegalovirus infection. TCRdb reprocessed the reads via MiXCR and lists one record per CDR3 protein. This sample yields nearly 450,000 distinct CDR3 sequences, of which under 40% are seen a single time; roughly 15% belongs to the top ten. The sample was PBMCs. The receptors here all came from a human donor in good health (CMV status not recorded). Some clones in this sample may be carry-over from other donors' samples.

The sample holds one count of this clonotype. The chain joins TRBV4-1 to TRBJ1-1, with D unresolved. The CDR3 has 16 amino acids. The V end was cut by 4 bases, the J end by 3 bases, with 18 bases between. Germline V lookup: CDR1 MGHRA, CDR2 YSYEKL. The CDR3 loop is CASSLGPSWGDTEAFF. For the CDR3, the DNA is TGCGCCAGCAGCCTCGGCCCTTCGTGGGGAGACACTGAAGCTTTCTTT.

This clonotype has just a few counts. This chain uses TRBV10-3 with TRBJ2-5; D unresolved. In germline, CDR1 is ENHRY, CDR2 SYGVKD. The CDR3 covers 13 residues. Trimming took off 1 base at V and 3 bases at J, with 6 bases between the two ends. CDR3 region: CAISEFVEETQYF. The CDR3 nucleotides read TGTGCCATCAGTGAGTTCGTGGAAGAGACCCAGTACTTC.

This clonotype was picked up many times. The J gene is TRBJ2-1, the V gene TRBV7-2, with 9 bases aligning to TRBD2. Per germline, CDR1 SGHTA and CDR2 FQGNSA. V was pared by 4 bases and J by 5 bases, with 6 bases of the junction left unmatched. The CDR3 extends over 15 amino acids. The CDR3 DNA sequence: TGTGCCAGCAGCTCCGCTAGCGGGGCCAACAATGAGCAGTTCTTC. This encodes CASSSASGANNEQFF.

This clonotype was seen only a few times. This sequence joins TRBV6-6 and TRBJ1-5; D is unclear. Germline CDR1 and CDR2: MNHNY and SVGAGI (reference sequence). V was pared by 8 bases and J by 0 bases, with 8 bases between. This CDR3 is built from 13 residues. CDR3 sequence (DNA): TGTGCCAGCGCGGAGAATAGCAATCAGCCCCAGCATTTT. This gives the protein CASAENSNQPQHF.

This chain joins TRBV7-4 and TRBJ1-2, with 9 bases fitting TRBD1. Looked up from germline, CDR1 is SGHVT and CDR2 is SQSDAQ. The CDR3 is 14 residues long. Trimming at V came to 5 bases and at J to 6 bases, leaving 7 bases not matched to a gene. The CDR3, as DNA: TGTGCCAGCAGCCGGACAGGGGTCGGGAATGGCTACACCTTC. Encoded protein: CASSRTGVGNGYTF.

The sample holds many counts of this clonotype. The chain links TRBV7-2 to TRBJ1-4; no definite D call. The CDR3 has 14 amino acids. The V and J ends lost 5 bases and 5 bases respectively, with 12 bases between them. From germline, CDR1 is SGHTA and CDR2 FQGNSA. Here the CDR3 reads CASSPGGGNEKLFF. The CDR3, as DNA: TGTGCCAGCAGCCCCGGCGGAGGGAATGAAAAACTGTTTTTT.

The chain is built from TRBV12-3 or TRBV12-4 and TRBJ2-7; D call uncertain. The CDR3 consists of 13 residues. Trimming pared 3 bases from V and 5 bases from J, leaving 11 bases between. CDR3: CASSFAAGHEQYF. The CDR3 DNA reads TGTGCCAGCAGTTTCGCGGCCGGGCACGAGCAGTACTTC.

This clonotype was seen a handful of times. V and J are TRBV5-6 and TRBJ2-7, with 7 bases aligning to TRBD1. This CDR3 contains 16 residues. Germline V gene data show CDR1 as SGHDT and CDR2 as YYEEEE. V lost 4 bases to trimming and J lost 0 bases; unmatched junction nucleotides: 10. CDR3 in amino acids: CASSPSDRDNSYEQYF. CDR3 bases: TGTGCCAGCAGCCCATCCGACAGGGACAACTCCTACGAGCAGTACTTC.

J is TRBJ2-6 and V is TRBV19; D not resolved. The germline gives CDR1 LNHDA, CDR2 SQIVND (reference sequence). This CDR3 is 15 amino acids long. Trimming removed 5 bases at V and 0 bases at J, with 8 bases between. Here the CDR3 DNA reads TGTGCCAGTAGTCCTAAAACCTCTGGGGCCAACGTCCTGACTTTC. It is translated as CASSPKTSGANVLTF.

This clonotype was counted only a few times. The chain carries TRBV19 and TRBJ1-5; 8 positions agree with TRBD1. The V segment lost 6 bases and the J segment 3 bases; nucleotides outside the gene matches: 7. Looked up from germline, CDR1 is LNHDA and CDR2 is SQIVND (reference sequence). This CDR3 has 15 amino acids. The CDR3 loop reads CASRMDRATNQPQHF. In nucleotides, the CDR3 is TGTGCCAGTAGGATGGACAGGGCTACCAATCAGCCCCAGCATTTT.

V is TRBV7-2 and J is TRBJ1-4, with D uncertain. There are 15 residues in the CDR3. Trimming took 5 bases from V and 14 from J, leaving 24 bases between them. Germline V gives CDR1 SGHTA, CDR2 FQGNSA. CDR3 residues: CASSLRPAPVGNLFF. CDR3 nucleotides: TGTGCCAGCAGCCTCCGGCCGGCCCCGGTCGGAAACCTGTTTTTT.

This chain connects TRBV7-9 to TRBJ1-1; D call uncertain. V was clipped by 7 bases and J by 2 bases, with 17 bases between them. This CDR3 is built from 15 residues. Germline CDR1 is SEHNR and CDR2 is FQNEAQ (reference sequence). CDR3 sequence: CASTLWGVENTEAFF. CDR3 bases: TGTGCCAGCACCCTATGGGGTGTTGAAAACACTGAAGCTTTCTTT.